The clone carrying this TCR beta chain was observed a single time. Its antigen remains unknown. The data are from a study of long-term antiretroviral therapy in people with HIV. General observations from the study: Every time point showed a repertoire led by clones expanded before ART.

Version v3.0 of the immunoSEQ assay ran at survey level. Data came from immunoSEQ multiplex PCR; TCRdb stores just in-frame clones and leaves some out. This sample has some 29,000 clones, with roughly 97% found just once. Each contributor possessed a minimum of one pre-ART and a minimum of two post-ART PBMC samples. Participants living with HIV all received treatment in the United States. Cryopreserved PBMC numbered roughly 1-11 million per sample before DNA extraction. CDR3 length: 16 residues. Trimming pared 1 base from V and 6 bases from J, leaving 16 bases between. Germline lookup yields CDR1 MGHRA and CDR2 YSYEKL.

The clonotype originates from a man younger than 45 with HIV. The chain employs TRBV4-1 and TRBJ1-5; tentatively, D is TRBD1 (6 bases). The sequencing used unsorted PBMCs, collected 7.6 years after starting antiretroviral therapy. The CDR3 spells CASSQGLGGGGQPQHF. In DNA form, the CDR3 reads TGCGCCAGCAGCCAAGGTCTCGGGGGCGGAGGTCAGCCCCAGCATTTT.